A single T cell receptor beta chain is shown here with its context. The antigen is unknown. Data came from immunoSEQ multiplex PCR; TCRdb stores just in-frame clones and leaves some out. The sample consists of roughly 100,000 clones, around 86% of them appearing once. The source of the sample is a study of OX40 agonist ivuxolimab in advanced cancers. Overall study context: Dose-escalation cases comprised hepatocellular carcinoma, melanoma, renal cell or head and neck cancer. People who had prior anti-PD-1, anti-PD-L1 or anti-CTLA-4 therapy could take part, and approximately 44% had some. Study-wide findings and caveats: Average numbers of expanded clones were greater in CD8+ T cells than in CD4+.

The CDR3 is made up of 14 amino acids. Germline-derived CDR1 and CDR2 are SNHLY and FYNNEI. V shed 7 bases and J shed 7 bases, with 14 bases lying between them. Samples of blood were obtained at baseline, on cycle 4 day 1, and on cycle 7 day 1. The TCR was taken from an adult with an advanced solid tumor such as melanoma, head and neck, liver or kidney cancer. This chain connects TRBV2 to TRBJ1-6, with D perhaps matching TRBD1 (5 bases). Sequencing used CD4+ or CD8+ T cells sorted from blood, obtained in a trial of the OX40 agonist ivuxolimab. CDR3 sequence reads: CASTSGTVNSPLHF. The CDR3 nucleotides are TGTGCCAGCACTTCCGGGACGGTGAATTCACCCCTCCACTTT.